Below, one T cell receptor (beta chain) is given with its context. Antigen specificity is unknown. V was cut by 8 bases and J by 3 bases, with 22 bases left in between. The CDR3 has 17 amino acids. Germline V gene sequence: CDR1 SNHLY, CDR2 FYNNEI. The record originates from a study of chemoradiotherapy in HPV16-positive cancers. Whole-study findings and limits: Non-HPV-specific T cells did not expand in tumors during treatment, whereas candidate HPV-specific clones and E7-related motifs did.

TCRdb's copy holds only in-frame clones and misses some; the assay was immunoSEQ multiplex PCR. Here the sample spans approximately 1,000 clones, approximately 92% being singletons. Repertoires were sampled repeatedly during chemoradiotherapy. The source material was tumor tissue, sampled from a patient who underwent chemoradiotherapy. This clonotype was sampled from a human donor with HPV-associated anogenital cancer. This chain connects TRBV2 to TRBJ2-2; tentatively, D is TRBD1 (6 bases). CDR3 in amino acids: CASDGNRELGYTGELFF. CDR3 coding DNA: TGTGCCAGCGATGGCAACAGGGAGCTAGGGTACACCGGGGAGCTGTTTTTT.